Here is one TCR beta chain with its context. Profiling relied on immunoSEQ multiplex PCR, and the TCRdb table lists in-frame clones only, not all of them. The repertoire holds about 76,000 clones, with approximately 83% as singletons. Germline V gene sequence: CDR1 LNHNV, CDR2 YYDKDF (reference sequence). V lost 0 bases and J lost 4; bases outside the gene matches: 10. This CDR3 is 17 amino acids long. These data belong to a study of OX40 agonist ivuxolimab in advanced cancers. Sequenced material: CD4+ or CD8+ T cells sorted from blood, taken in a trial of the OX40 agonist ivuxolimab. This chain links TRBV15 with TRBJ2-7, with 9 nucleotides matching TRBD2. The clonotype originates from an adult with an advanced solid tumor such as melanoma, head and neck, liver or kidney cancer. The CDR3 is CATSRDRVAGAAYEQYF. In DNA form, the CDR3 reads TGTGCCACCAGCAGAGATCGGGTAGCGGGAGCCGCATACGAGCAGTACTTC.